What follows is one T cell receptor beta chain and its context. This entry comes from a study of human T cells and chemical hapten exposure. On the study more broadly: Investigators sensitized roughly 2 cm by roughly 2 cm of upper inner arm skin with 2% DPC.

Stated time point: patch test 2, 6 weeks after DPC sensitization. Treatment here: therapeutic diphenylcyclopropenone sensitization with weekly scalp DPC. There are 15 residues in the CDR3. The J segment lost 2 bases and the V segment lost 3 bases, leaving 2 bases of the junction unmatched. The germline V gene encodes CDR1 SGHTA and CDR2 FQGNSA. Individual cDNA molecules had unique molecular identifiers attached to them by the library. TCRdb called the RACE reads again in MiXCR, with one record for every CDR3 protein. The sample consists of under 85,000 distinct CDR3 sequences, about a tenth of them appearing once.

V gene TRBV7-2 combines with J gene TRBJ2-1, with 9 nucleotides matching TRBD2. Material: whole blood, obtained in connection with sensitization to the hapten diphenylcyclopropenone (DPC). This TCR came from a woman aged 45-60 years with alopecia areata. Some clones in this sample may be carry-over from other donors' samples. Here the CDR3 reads CASSLAGGAYNEQFF. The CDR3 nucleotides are TGTGCCAGCAGCTTGGCGGGAGGGGCCTACAATGAGCAGTTCTTC.